Sequencing of this T cell receptor (beta chain) was carried out in a study of blood T cell repertoires in COVID-19 (dated by TCRdb to between 2020 and 2021). Regarding the study in general: Samples from collaborators originated in the United States, Italy and Spain and spanned both the acute and convalescent phases of COVID-19. The samples were drawn from two sources: the first 160 participants of the ongoing ImmuneRACE study, and over 1,000 subjects contributed by 6 global collaborators. Deeply sampled blood TCRbeta repertoires from subjects exposed to, actively infected with, or recovered from COVID-19 were included in the dataset. Nearly every sample came with metadata listing a de-identified subject ID, COVID-19 status, age in years and sex. The repertoires were made available in a free public database intended to serve as a resource for research on the immune response to SARS-CoV-2. Where HLA class I and class II types were available, the types were taken from metadata supplied by the sample provider, not from assay-based typing. The material from the prospective study consisted of cDNA or gDNA derived from T cells, B-cell-depleted T cells, or PBMCs.

What the study reported, not specific to this receptor: The amount of clinical and demographic metadata varied by source and participant and was provided uncurated.

In the prospective study, participants were roughly 18 to 100 years old, resided in approximately 22 geographic areas of the United States, and were enrolled through a virtual design. In the prospective study, participants were assigned to cohorts based on the clinical history participants reported in a screening survey and a study questionnaire. Exposed participants had been in contact, within 2 weeks of entering the study, with a person who had a PCR-confirmed or clinician-diagnosed case of COVID-19. In the prospective study, mobile phlebotomists collected whole blood, serum and a nasopharyngeal or oropharyngeal swab from each participant. Additional blood draws and questionnaires over an approximately 2-month period could optionally be provided by prospective study participants. Prospective study blood samples were shipped either frozen or at room temperature before DNA extraction. The germline V gene (reference sequence) supplies CDR1 SEHNR and CDR2 FQNEAQ. Cut back by 7 bases and 3 bases, the V and J ends lie 22 bases apart. The CDR3 runs 17 amino acids, cysteine and phenylalanine included. The entry retains the CDR3 DNA only, 51 bases that are in frame from base 1.

TCRbeta CDR3 regions were amplified from genomic DNA by means of the immunoSEQ Assay, a bias-controlled multiplex PCR. Concerning the study's data processing: Nucleated cell counts per sample were estimated from amplification of reference gene primers within the assay. To quantify the absolute abundance of each unique TCRbeta CDR3 rearrangement, sequence reads were collapsed and filtered. For each sample, productive Simpson clonality was calculated as the square root of Simpson's diversity index across productive rearrangements. The table comes from immuneACCESS by way of TCRdb, which keeps in-frame sequences with V and J called. Part of the clones is missing from these tables; in studies checked, under half for an unresolved V gene and the rest for unknown reasons. V, J and clone size derive from that table, while D and trimming were established from the DNA sequence. The sample includes approximately 250,000 clones, with 75% to 95% observed a single time. Roughly 2.8% of the sample belongs to the ten largest clones.

With regard to this clone: The antigen it binds to is not known. Base qualities are missing; no much larger clone stands one base away.

The clonotype originates from a middle-aged man who had been exposed to COVID-19. Sequencing was done on a sample of PBMCs or T cells enriched from blood (not recorded which). The chain employs TRBV7-9 and TRBJ2-1; no confident D gene assignment can be made. The bases are TGTGCCAGCAACACGAGCCTCTCTAGACTTGACTACAATGAGCAGTTCTTC. Its protein product is CASNTSLSRLDYNEQFF.